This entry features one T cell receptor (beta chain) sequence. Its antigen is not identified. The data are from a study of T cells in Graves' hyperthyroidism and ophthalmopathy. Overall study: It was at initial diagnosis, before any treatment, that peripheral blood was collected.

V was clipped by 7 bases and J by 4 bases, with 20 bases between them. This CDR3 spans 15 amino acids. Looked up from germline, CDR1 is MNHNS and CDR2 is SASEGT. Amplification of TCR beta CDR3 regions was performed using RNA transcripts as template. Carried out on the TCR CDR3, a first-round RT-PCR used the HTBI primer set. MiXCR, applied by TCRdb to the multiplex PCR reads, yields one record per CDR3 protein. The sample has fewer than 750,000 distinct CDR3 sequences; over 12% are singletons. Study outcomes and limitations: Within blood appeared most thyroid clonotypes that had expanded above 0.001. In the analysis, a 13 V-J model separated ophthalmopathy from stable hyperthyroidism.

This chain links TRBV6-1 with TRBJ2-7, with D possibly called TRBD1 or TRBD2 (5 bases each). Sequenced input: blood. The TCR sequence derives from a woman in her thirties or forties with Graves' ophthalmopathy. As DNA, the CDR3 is TGTGCCAGCACCAATTTCCGTGGCAGGGAGTACGAGCAGTACTTC. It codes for CASTNFRGREYEQYF.